A single sample is the source of the 23 T cell receptor beta chains below, sequenced in a study of cytomegalovirus exposure and HLA in healthy donors. Using immunoSEQ multiplex PCR, the repertoire was profiled, and TCRdb retains in-frame clones only, with some absent. The data show fewer than 200,000 clones, 80% to 85% seen once. Sequencing was performed on PBMCs. The receptor set was obtained from a woman aged 18-30 years in good health and CMV-seropositive.

The rearrangement uses TRBV27 and TRBJ1-2; no clear D. Germline V CDR1 and CDR2: MNHEY, SMNVEV (reference sequence). This CDR3 contains 13 residues. Trimming removed 2 bases at V and 7 bases at J, with 11 bases between. As DNA, the CDR3 is TGTGCCAGCAGTTTAGGTCCTACGGGTGGCTACACCTTC. It encodes CASSLGPTGGYTF.

V and J are TRBV5-1 and TRBJ1-2; D perhaps matches TRBD1 (5 bases). Per germline, CDR1 SGHRS and CDR2 YFSETQ. The V gene lost 3 bases and the J gene lost 3 bases, with 9 bases spanning the gap. The CDR3 is 13 amino acids. The CDR3: CASSWGPDYGYTF. The CDR3 bases are TGCGCCAGCAGCTGGGGCCCGGACTATGGCTACACCTTC.

In this sample, this clone turned up a few times. The chain has TRBV5-4 and TRBJ1-6; 8 bases match TRBD1. The J segment lost 7 bases and the V segment lost 6 bases, leaving 9 bases of the junction unmatched. Per the germline V gene, CDR1 is SGHNT and CDR2 is YYREEE (reference sequence). The CDR3 contains 15 residues. CDR3 coding DNA: TGTGCCAGCACCCGGATGGACAGGGTAAATTCACCCCTCCACTTT. Encoded protein: CASTRMDRVNSPLHF.

The chain carries TRBV27 and TRBJ2-3; tentative D call: TRBD1 (6 bases). V was cut by 7 bases and J by 1 base, with 9 bases left in between. The CDR3 runs to 13 residues. Looked up from germline, CDR1 is MNHEY and CDR2 is SMNVEV (reference sequence). The CDR3: CASTRQGTDTQYF. The CDR3 bases are TGTGCCAGCACCCGACAGGGCACAGATACGCAGTATTTT.

This clone was detected only a few times. The chain is built from TRBV7-9 and TRBJ1-6, with D perhaps matching TRBD1 (5 bases). Germline CDR1 reads SEHNR; CDR2 reads FQNEAQ (reference sequence). The CDR3 consists of 13 residues. V dropped 4 bases and J dropped 9 bases, with 10 bases sitting between them. This CDR3 is CASSSDTSSPLHF. CDR3 bases: TGTGCCAGCAGCTCGGACACAAGTTCACCCCTCCACTTT.

This clone appeared a single time. CDR3 loop: CASTLSSSYNSPLHF. CDR3 sequence (DNA): TGTGCCAGCACCTTAAGTAGCTCCTATAATTCACCCCTCCACTTT. This chain joins TRBV6-1 and TRBJ1-6; no clear D. The V end was cut by 7 bases, the J end by 0 bases, with 10 bases between. This CDR3 comprises 15 residues. Germline CDR1 MNHNS, CDR2 SASEGT.

Regarding this clone: The sample carries other DNA sequences with the same CDR3. The chain joins TRBV7-9 to TRBJ1-1; TRBD1 is a possible D gene (5 bases). This CDR3 spans 12 amino acids. Trimming cost V 6 bases and J 4 bases, with 9 bases left between them. Germline CDR1 reads SEHNR; CDR2 reads FQNEAQ (reference sequence). This CDR3 reads CASSRGGTEAFF. CDR3 DNA sequence: TGTGCCAGCAGTAGGGGTGGCACTGAAGCTTTCTTT.

This chain uses TRBV5-1 with TRBJ1-1; no reliable D call. Germline CDR1 reads SGHRS; CDR2 reads YFSETQ. This CDR3 has 15 residues. V was clipped by 0 bases and J by 2 bases, with 11 bases between them. CDR3 nucleotides: TGCGCCAGCAGCTTGGACGGCAGGCCTAACACTGAAGCTTTCTTT. Protein: CASSLDGRPNTEAFF.

This chain joins TRBV11-2 and TRBJ2-2; D is perhaps TRBD2 (7 bases). The germline CDR1 and CDR2 sequences are SGHAT and FQNNGV. Trimming shortened V by 1 base and J by 3 bases, and 15 bases separated the two germline ends. CDR3 length: 17 residues. The DNA of the CDR3 is TGTGCCAGCAGCTTAGTGGGCGGGGGCCCGGACACCGGGGAGCTGTTTTTT. Protein sequence: CASSLVGGGPDTGELFF.

This chain uses TRBV14 with TRBJ1-5; a weak D match, TRBD1 (5 bases). The V gene's germline CDR1 is SGHDN and CDR2 FVKESK. The CDR3 totals 18 residues. V was cut by 7 bases and J by 0 bases, with 22 bases left in between. CDR3 amino acids: CASKQEARGGDSNQPQHF. CDR3 bases: TGTGCCAGCAAACAAGAGGCAAGGGGCGGAGATAGCAATCAGCCCCAGCATTTT.

The chain employs TRBV27 and TRBJ2-6, with 10 bases lining up with TRBD1. Germline V CDR1 and CDR2: MNHEY, SMNVEV (reference sequence). The CDR3 is made up of 19 amino acids. Germline trimming cut 5 bases from V and 1 base from J; bases unmatched to any gene: 11. CDR3 protein: CASSPRTGGIVSGANVLTF. The CDR3 nucleotides are TGTGCCAGCAGTCCGAGGACAGGGGGTATAGTGTCTGGGGCCAACGTCCTGACTTTC.

The chain carries TRBV7-6 and TRBJ1-5, with 12 bases identical to TRBD1. J was trimmed by 6 bases and V by 0 bases; bases with no gene match: 15. CDR3 length: 20 amino acids. The germline V gene encodes CDR1 SGHVS and CDR2 FNYEAQ. The CDR3 sequence: CASSLAAGTGGSPSGQPQHF. DNA for the CDR3: TGTGCCAGCAGCTTAGCCGCCGGGACAGGGGGCTCGCCTTCGGGTCAGCCCCAGCATTTT.

This clone was counted a single time. V usage is TRBV6-5 and J usage is TRBJ1-3, with D hard to call. Trimming removed 2 bases from V and 2 bases from J, with 10 bases in between. The CDR3 has 15 amino acids. CDR1 MNHEY and CDR2 SVGAGI come from the germline V gene. CDR3 in amino acids: CASSYLPGAGNTIYF. CDR3 nucleotide sequence: TGTGCCAGCAGTTACCTCCCGGGAGCTGGAAACACCATATATTTT.

The chain carries TRBV7-3 and TRBJ2-2; 13 nucleotides match TRBD2. V was clipped by 9 bases and J by 4 bases; unmatched bases: 8. From germline, CDR1 is SGHTA and CDR2 FQGTGA. CDR3 length equals 16 residues. The CDR3 DNA follows: TGTGCCAGACTCGGGACTAGCGGGGAATCCACCGGGGAGCTGTTTTTT. Translated: CARLGTSGESTGELFF.

The chain uses TRBV5-5 and TRBJ2-3, with 11 bases identical to TRBD2. CDR1 is SGHKS and CDR2 is YYEKEE in the germline V gene (reference sequence). The CDR3 totals 18 residues. The V segment lost 4 bases and the J segment 0 bases; nucleotides outside the gene matches: 10. CDR3 in DNA: TGTGCCAGCAGCCCGGGACTAGCGGTGCCCGCTAGCACAGATACGCAGTATTTT. Its translation is CASSPGLAVPASTDTQYF.

V usage is TRBV9 and J usage is TRBJ1-1; D perhaps matches TRBD1 (5 bases). Trimming pared 7 bases from V and 1 base from J, leaving 11 bases between. The CDR3 runs to 13 residues. CDR1 and CDR2 (germline): SGDLS, YYNGEE. As DNA, the CDR3 is TGTGCCAGCGCCTTGGGGGGGAACACTGAAGCTTTCTTT. Its protein is CASALGGNTEAFF.

The rearrangement links TRBV4-3 to TRBJ2-7; 9 positions match TRBD2. Germline V gene data show CDR1 as LGHNA and CDR2 as YSLEER. The trim removed 1 base at V and 2 bases at J, leaving 3 bases unmatched. This CDR3 has 15 amino acids. The CDR3 loop is CASSQVRGGPYEQYF. The CDR3, as DNA: TGCGCCAGCAGCCAAGTGCGGGGGGGTCCCTACGAGCAGTACTTC.

About this clone itself: Distinct nucleotide sequences in the sample also encode this CDR3. This rearrangement joins TRBV2 to TRBJ2-5; no clear D gene. Germline lookup yields CDR1 SNHLY and CDR2 FYNNEI. V lost 6 bases and J lost 1, with 3 bases in between. The CDR3 is 11 amino acids. The CDR3 bases are TGTGCCAGCAGCTCCCAAGAGACCCAGTACTTC. Its protein product is CASSSQETQYF.

There are a few counts of this clone. This chain joins TRBV9 and TRBJ2-7, with D possibly being TRBD2 (6 bases). V shed 7 bases and J shed 3 bases, with 20 bases lying between them. The germline V gene encodes CDR1 SGDLS and CDR2 YYNGEE. CDR3 length: 15 residues. The CDR3 DNA is TGTGCCAGCTTAGTGGGGGGTAAGGGGTTCTACGAGCAGTACTTC. Translated, it gives CASLVGGKGFYEQYF.

V and J are TRBV18 and TRBJ1-1; perhaps TRBD1 as D (5 bases). There are 13 residues in the CDR3. Germline lookup yields CDR1 KGHSH and CDR2 LQKENI. Trimming removed 6 bases at V and 1 base at J, with 9 bases between. The CDR3 sequence is CASSLDRNTEAFF. In nucleotides, the CDR3 is TGTGCCAGCTCCCTTGACAGGAACACTGAAGCTTTCTTT.

The chain recombines TRBV2 with TRBJ2-7; D unresolved. This CDR3 contains 10 residues. V lost 6 bases to trimming and J lost 6 bases, with 6 bases between them. Germline values: CDR1 SNHLY, CDR2 FYNNEI. This CDR3 is CASRFGEQYF. CDR3 nucleotide sequence: TGTGCCAGCAGGTTCGGCGAGCAGTACTTC.

V gene TRBV29-1 combines with J gene TRBJ2-2; tentative D call: TRBD2 (6 bases). The CDR3 spans 13 residues. Germline loops: CDR1 SQVTM, CDR2 ANQGSEA. Trimming left V 6 bases short and J 0 bases short, with 8 bases between. CDR3 coding DNA: TGCAGCGTGGGACTCGCGAACACCGGGGAGCTGTTTTTT. Protein product: CSVGLANTGELFF.

The J gene is TRBJ2-5, the V gene TRBV5-4; possibly TRBD2 for D (6 bases). Germline lookup yields CDR1 SGHNT and CDR2 YYREEE (reference sequence). This CDR3 region has 15 residues. Trimming removed 4 bases at V and 5 bases at J, with 18 bases between. The DNA for the CDR3 is TGTGCCAGCAGCCCGATTAAGGTCGGAGGGGAGACCCAGTACTTC. Translation: CASSPIKVGGETQYF.